Following are 4 T cell receptor beta chains from one sample sequenced in a study of T cell repertoires in cytomegalovirus infection. Each CDR3 protein is one row after TCRdb ran MiXCR on the reads. The profile shows approximately 180,000 distinct CDR3 sequences, 15% to 20% of them singletons. The specimen sequenced was PBMCs. The receptors were gathered from a human donor in good health (CMV status not recorded). Some clones in this sample may be carry-over from other donors' samples.

This clonotype was seen repeatedly, ten times or more. The chain is built from TRBV5-6 and TRBJ2-5; TRBD2 agrees at 11 bases. CDR1 is SGHDT and CDR2 is YYEEEE in the germline V gene. Trimming took 4 bases from V and 5 from J; bases not matched to a gene: 10. The CDR3 contains 16 residues. CDR3 loop: CASSPLASGRKETQYF. The DNA for the CDR3 is TGTGCCAGCAGCCCTCTGGCTAGCGGGAGGAAGGAGACCCAGTACTTC. Combining the CDR3 with reference TRBV5-6 and TRBJ2-5 gives the whole variable domain DAGVTQSPTHLIKTRGQQVTLRCSPKSGHDTVSWYQQALGQGPQFIFQYYEEEERQRGNFPDRFSGHQFPNYSSELNVNALLLGDSALYLCASSPLASGRKETQYFGPGTRLLVL.

This clonotype was recorded many times. This rearrangement joins TRBV6-5 to TRBJ1-6, with no clear D. CDR3 length: 12 residues. V was clipped by 0 bases and J by 7 bases, with 1 base between them. CDR1 is MNHEY and CDR2 is SVGAGI in the germline V gene. CDR3 protein: CASSYSNSPLHF. In DNA form, the CDR3 reads TGTGCCAGCAGTTACTCGAATTCACCCCTCCACTTT.

The table lists this clonotype with many counts. The chain has TRBV7-2 and TRBJ2-7; 7 bases are a match to TRBD1. Trimming at V came to 5 bases and at J to 0 bases, leaving 7 bases not matched to a gene. Germline lookup yields CDR1 SGHTA and CDR2 FQGNSA. The CDR3 runs to 15 residues. DNA of the CDR3: TGTGCCAGCAGCATACGACAGGGATTCTCCTACGAGCAGTACTTC. This translates into CASSIRQGFSYEQYF.

CDR3 coding DNA: TGTGCCAGCAGGGATGGACAGGGGGCATTCAATGAGCAGTTCTTC. Its translation is CASRDGQGAFNEQFF. This chain joins TRBV12-3 or TRBV12-4 and TRBJ2-1; 11 bases agree with TRBD1. The V and J ends lost 6 bases and 6 bases, in that order; junction bases with no gene match: 7. CDR3 size: 15 residues.